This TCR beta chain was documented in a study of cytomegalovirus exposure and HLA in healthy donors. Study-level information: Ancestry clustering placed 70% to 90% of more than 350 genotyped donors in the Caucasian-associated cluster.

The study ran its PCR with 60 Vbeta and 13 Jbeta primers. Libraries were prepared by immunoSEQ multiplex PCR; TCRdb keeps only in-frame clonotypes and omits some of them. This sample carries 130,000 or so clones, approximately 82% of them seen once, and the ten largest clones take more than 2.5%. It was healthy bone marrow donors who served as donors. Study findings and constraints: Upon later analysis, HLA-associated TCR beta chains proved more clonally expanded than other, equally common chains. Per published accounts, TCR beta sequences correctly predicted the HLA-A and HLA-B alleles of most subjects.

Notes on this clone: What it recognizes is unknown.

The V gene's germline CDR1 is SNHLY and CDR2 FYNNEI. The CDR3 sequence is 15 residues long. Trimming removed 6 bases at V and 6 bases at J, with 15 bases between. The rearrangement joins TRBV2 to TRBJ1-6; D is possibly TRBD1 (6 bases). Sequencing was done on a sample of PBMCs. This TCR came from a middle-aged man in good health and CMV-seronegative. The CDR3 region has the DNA TGTGCCAGCAGCGACCGGACAGCCCGTAATTCACCCCTCCACTTT. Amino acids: CASSDRTARNSPLHF.